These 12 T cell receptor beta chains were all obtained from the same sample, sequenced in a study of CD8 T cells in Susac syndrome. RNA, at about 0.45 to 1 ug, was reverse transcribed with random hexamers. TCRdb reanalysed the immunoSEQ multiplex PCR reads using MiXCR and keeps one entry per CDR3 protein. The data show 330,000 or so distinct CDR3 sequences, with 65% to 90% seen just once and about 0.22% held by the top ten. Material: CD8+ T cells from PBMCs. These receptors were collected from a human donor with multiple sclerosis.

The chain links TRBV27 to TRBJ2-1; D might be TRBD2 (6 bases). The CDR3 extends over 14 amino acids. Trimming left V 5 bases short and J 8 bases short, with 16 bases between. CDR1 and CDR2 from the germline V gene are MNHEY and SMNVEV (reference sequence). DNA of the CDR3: TGTGCCAGCAGTCAAGGGACTCAAGGGGATGAGCAGTTCTTC. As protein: CASSQGTQGDEQFF.

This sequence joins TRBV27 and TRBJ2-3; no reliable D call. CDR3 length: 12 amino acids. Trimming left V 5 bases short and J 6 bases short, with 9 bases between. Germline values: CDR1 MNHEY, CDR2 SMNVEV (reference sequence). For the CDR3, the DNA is TGTGCCAGCAGTGACGTGTGGGATACGCAGTATTTT. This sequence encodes CASSDVWDTQYF.

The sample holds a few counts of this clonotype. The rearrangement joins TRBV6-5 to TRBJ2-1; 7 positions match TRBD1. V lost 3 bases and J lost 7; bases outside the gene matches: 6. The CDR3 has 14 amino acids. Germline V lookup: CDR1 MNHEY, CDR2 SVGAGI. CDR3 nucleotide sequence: TGTGCCAGCAGTTATACGGAACAGGGGAATGAGCAGTTCTTC. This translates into CASSYTEQGNEQFF.

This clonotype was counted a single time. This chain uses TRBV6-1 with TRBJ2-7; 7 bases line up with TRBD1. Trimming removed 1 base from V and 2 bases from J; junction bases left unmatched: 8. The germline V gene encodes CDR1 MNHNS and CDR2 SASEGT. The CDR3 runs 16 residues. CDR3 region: CASSEGASTGPYEQYF. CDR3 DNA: TGTGCCAGCAGTGAAGGGGCTTCGACAGGGCCCTACGAGCAGTACTTC.

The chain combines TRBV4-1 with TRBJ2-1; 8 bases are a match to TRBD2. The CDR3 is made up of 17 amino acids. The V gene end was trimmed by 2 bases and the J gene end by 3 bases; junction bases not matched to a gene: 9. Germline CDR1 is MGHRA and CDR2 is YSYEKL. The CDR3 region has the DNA TGCGCCAGCAGCCAACCTTACCTAGCGGGTATCTACAATGAGCAGTTCTTC. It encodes CASSQPYLAGIYNEQFF.

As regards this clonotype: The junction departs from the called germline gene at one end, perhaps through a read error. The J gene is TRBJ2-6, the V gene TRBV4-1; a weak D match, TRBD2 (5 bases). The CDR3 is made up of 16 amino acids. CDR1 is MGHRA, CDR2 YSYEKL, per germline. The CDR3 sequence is CASSQVGGSGVNVLTF. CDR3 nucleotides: TGCGCCAGCAGCCAAGTCGGAGGCTCTGGGGTCAACGTCCTGACTTTC.

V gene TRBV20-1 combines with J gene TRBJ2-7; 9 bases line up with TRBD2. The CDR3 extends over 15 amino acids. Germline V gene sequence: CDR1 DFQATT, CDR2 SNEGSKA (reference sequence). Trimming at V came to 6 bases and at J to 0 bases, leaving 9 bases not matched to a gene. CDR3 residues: CSANQLAGLSYEQYF. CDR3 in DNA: TGCAGTGCGAACCAACTAGCGGGTCTCTCCTACGAGCAGTACTTC.

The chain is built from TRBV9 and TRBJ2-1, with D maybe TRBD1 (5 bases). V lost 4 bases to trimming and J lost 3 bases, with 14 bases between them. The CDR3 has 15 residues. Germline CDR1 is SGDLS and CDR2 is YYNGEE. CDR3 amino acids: CASSQGPQGYNEQFF. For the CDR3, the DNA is TGTGCCAGCAGCCAAGGACCCCAGGGCTACAATGAGCAGTTCTTC.

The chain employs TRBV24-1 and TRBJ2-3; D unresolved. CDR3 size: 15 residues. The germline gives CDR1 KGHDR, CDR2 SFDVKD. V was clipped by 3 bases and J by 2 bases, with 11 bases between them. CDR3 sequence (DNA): TGTGCCACCAGTGATAACTCGAAAAACACAGATACGCAGTATTTT. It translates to CATSDNSKNTDTQYF.

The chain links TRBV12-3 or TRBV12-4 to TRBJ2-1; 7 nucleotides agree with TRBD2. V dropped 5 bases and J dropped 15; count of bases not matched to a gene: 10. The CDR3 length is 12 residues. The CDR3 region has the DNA TGTGCCAGCAGTATAGGGCTAGCGGATGGGTTCTTC. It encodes CASSIGLADGFF.

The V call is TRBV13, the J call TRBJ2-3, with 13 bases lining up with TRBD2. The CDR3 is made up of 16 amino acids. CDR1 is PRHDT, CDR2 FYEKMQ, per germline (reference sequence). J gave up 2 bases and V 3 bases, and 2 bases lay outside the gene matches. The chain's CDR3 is CASSLGLAGTTDTQYF. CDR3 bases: TGTGCCAGCAGCTTGGGACTAGCGGGGACCACAGATACGCAGTATTTT.

The CDR3 DNA is TGTGCCAGCAGCCCTCGTGGGGCCCCTTTGGACACTGAAGCTTTCTTT. It yields the protein CASSPRGAPLDTEAFF. V gene TRBV5-8 combines with J gene TRBJ1-1; D perhaps matches TRBD1 (5 bases). CDR1 and CDR2 (germline): SGHTS, YDEGEE. CDR3 length: 16 amino acids. V dropped 4 bases and J dropped 3 bases, with 19 bases sitting between them.